Within the sample, the clone carrying this TCR beta chain is hyperexpanded. This table comes from immunoSEQ multiplex PCR, and its TCRdb copy is limited to in-frame clones, with some not included. The sample lists about 15,000 clones, approximately 90% occurring once. These data come from a study of technical replicates of blood from several donors. V gave up 7 bases and J gave up 1 base, with 5 bases separating them. This CDR3 has 12 residues. Germline loops: CDR1 SNHLY, CDR2 FYNNEI. The chain joins TRBV2 to TRBJ2-1; D uncertain. The source material was PBMCs. The source is a human donor in good health. The CDR3 loop is CASTRSYNEQFF. DNA of the CDR3: TGTGCCAGCACTCGGTCCTACAATGAGCAGTTCTTC.